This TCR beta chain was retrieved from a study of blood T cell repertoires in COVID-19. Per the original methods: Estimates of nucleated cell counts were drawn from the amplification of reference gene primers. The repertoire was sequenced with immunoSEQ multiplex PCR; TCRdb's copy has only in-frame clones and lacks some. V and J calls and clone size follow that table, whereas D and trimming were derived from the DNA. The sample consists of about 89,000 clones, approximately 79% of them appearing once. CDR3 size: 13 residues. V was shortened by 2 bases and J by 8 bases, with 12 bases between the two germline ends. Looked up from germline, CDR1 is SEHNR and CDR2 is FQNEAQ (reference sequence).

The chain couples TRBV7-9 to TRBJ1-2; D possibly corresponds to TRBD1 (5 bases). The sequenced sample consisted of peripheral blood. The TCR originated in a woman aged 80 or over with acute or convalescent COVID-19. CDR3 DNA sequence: TGTGCCAGCAGCTTATCGTCAGGGATCGGCTACACCTTC. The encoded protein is CASSLSSGIGYTF. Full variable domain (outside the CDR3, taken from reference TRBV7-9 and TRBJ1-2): DTGVSQNPRHKITKRGQNVTFRCDPISEHNRLYWYRQTLGQGPEFLTYFQNEAQLEKSRLLSDRFSAERPKGSFSTLEIQRTEQGDSAMYLCASSLSSGIGYTFGSGTRLTVV.